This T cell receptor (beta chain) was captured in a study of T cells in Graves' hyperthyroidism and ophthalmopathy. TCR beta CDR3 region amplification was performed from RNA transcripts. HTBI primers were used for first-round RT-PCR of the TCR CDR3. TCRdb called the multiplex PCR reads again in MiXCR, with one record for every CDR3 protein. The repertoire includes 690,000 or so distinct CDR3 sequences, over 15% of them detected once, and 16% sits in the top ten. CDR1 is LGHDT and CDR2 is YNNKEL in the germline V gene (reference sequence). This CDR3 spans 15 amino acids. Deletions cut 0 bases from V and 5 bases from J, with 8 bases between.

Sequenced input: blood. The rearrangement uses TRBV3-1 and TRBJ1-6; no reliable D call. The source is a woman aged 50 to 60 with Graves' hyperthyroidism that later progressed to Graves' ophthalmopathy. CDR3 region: CASSQDERHNSPLHF. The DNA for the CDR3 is TGTGCCAGCAGCCAAGATGAACGGCATAATTCACCCCTCCACTTT.